These 17 T cell receptor beta chains were all obtained from the same sample, sequenced in a study of beta chain features in type 1 diabetes. The study reverse transcribed the entire isolated RNA, so it sequenced expressed TCRB transcripts. TCRdb's table, derived via immunoSEQ multiplex PCR, lists solely in-frame clones and lacks some. The data contain some 410,000 clones, about an eighth of them singletons. The sequencing sample was made of naive CD4+ T cells from blood. The source is a woman between 18 and 29 years old in good health.

This sequence joins TRBV7-2 and TRBJ2-5, with 12 bases aligning to TRBD2. This CDR3 spans 16 amino acids. Germline assignment: CDR1 SGHTA and CDR2 FQGNSA. V dropped 5 bases and J dropped 2; count of bases not matched to a gene: 6. The CDR3 loop reads CASSDGLAGRQETQYF. CDR3 nucleotide sequence: TGTGCCAGCAGCGACGGACTAGCGGGGCGGCAAGAGACCCAGTACTTC. Complete variable domain (other parts from reference TRBV7-2 and TRBJ2-5): GAGVSQSPSNKVTEKGKDVELRCDPISGHTALYWYRQSLGQGLEFLIYFQGNSAPDKSGLPSDRFSAERTGGSVSTLTIQRTQQEDSAVYLCASSDGLAGRQETQYFGPGTRLLVL.

In the case of this clone: The same CDR3 arises from other DNA sequences in this sample as well. J is TRBJ2-5 and V is TRBV7-8; 10 bases align to TRBD1. The germline V gene encodes CDR1 SGHVS and CDR2 FQNEAQ. Losses at the gene ends were 6 bases for V and 5 bases for J; bases not matched to a gene: 3. The CDR3 loop spans 13 amino acids. The CDR3 DNA is TGTGCCAGCAGTCGGGACAGGGGTGAGACCCAGTACTTC. Encoded protein: CASSRDRGETQYF.

This clone has only a few counts. The chain carries TRBV7-2 and TRBJ2-2; TRBD2 aligns across 7 bases. Germline V gene data show CDR1 as SGHTA and CDR2 as FQGNSA. V trimming: 5 bases; J trimming: 5 bases; junction bases outside the gene matches: 8. The CDR3 spans 15 residues. CDR3 sequence (DNA): TGTGCCAGCAGCATACTAGCGTTGGGTACCGGGGAGCTGTTTTTT. As protein: CASSILALGTGELFF.

This chain uses TRBV14 with TRBJ2-1, with TRBD2 as a possible D gene (5 bases). This CDR3 has 15 amino acids. Germline CDR1 reads SGHDN; CDR2 reads FVKESK. The V gene lost 0 bases and the J gene lost 7 bases, with 13 bases spanning the gap. The CDR3 nucleotides read TGTGCCAGCAGCCAAGAGCAGCTAGCCTGGAATGAGCAGTTCTTC. It encodes CASSQEQLAWNEQFF.

About this clone: The DNA is left out, because the CDR3 cannot be placed on it with certainty; the CDR3 is given as TCRdb lists it. The V and J genes are TRBV10-3 and TRBJ1-2; TRBD1, the D gene given by the table, was not confirmed from the DNA. CDR1 ENHRY and CDR2 SYGVKD come from the germline V gene. The CDR3 is 13 residues long, ends included. CDR3 sequence: CAISAPGGDGYTF.

The chain carries TRBV13 and TRBJ2-5; TRBD2 agrees at 11 bases. CDR3 size: 20 residues. Per germline, CDR1 PRHDT and CDR2 FYEKMQ (reference sequence). V shed 2 bases, J shed 0 bases, and the junction held 14 bases outside the gene matches. CDR3 nucleotide sequence: TGTGCCAGCAGCTTACGGCGTCTAGCGGGGGGCATCAAACACCAAGAGACCCAGTACTTC. Residues: CASSLRRLAGGIKHQETQYF.

The chain couples TRBV18 to TRBJ2-3; D is possibly TRBD2 (6 bases). CDR1 is KGHSH, CDR2 LQKENI, per germline. The CDR3 totals 14 residues. The ends were cut back, 3 bases at V and 5 bases at J, with 12 bases in the middle. CDR3 DNA sequence: TGTGCCAGCTCACCCACTAGCAGTCGAGATACGCAGTATTTT. This translates into CASSPTSSRDTQYF.

This clone was detected a few times. The chain carries TRBV5-4 and TRBJ2-3; 11 nucleotides agree with TRBD2. Trimming cost V 4 bases and J 0 bases; bases outside gene matches: 4. The CDR3 spans 16 residues. Germline-derived CDR1 and CDR2 are SGHNT and YYREEE (reference sequence). CDR3 nucleotides: TGTGCCAGCAGCACAGGGACTAGCGGTAGCACAGATACGCAGTATTTT. Translation gives CASSTGTSGSTDTQYF.

This clone was seen a handful of times. The chain recombines TRBV19 with TRBJ2-1; 14 nucleotides agree with TRBD2. Germline loops: CDR1 LNHDA, CDR2 SQIVND (reference sequence). The CDR3 runs to 18 residues. The trim removed 3 bases at V and 4 bases at J, leaving 8 bases unmatched. In nucleotides, the CDR3 is TGTGCCAGTAGTATCTACCGACTAGCGGGAGGGCAATACAATGAGCAGTTCTTC. Amino acids: CASSIYRLAGGQYNEQFF.

J is TRBJ2-1 and V is TRBV4-3, with TRBD1 identical over 12 bases. The CDR3 is 15 residues long. Germline V gene data show CDR1 as LGHNA and CDR2 as YSLEER. V lost 4 bases, J lost 6 bases, and 4 bases stayed unmatched. CDR3 sequence: CASSRGQGAFNEQFF. The CDR3 nucleotides are TGCGCCAGCAGCCGGGGACAGGGGGCGTTCAATGAGCAGTTCTTC.

The chain is built from TRBV27 and TRBJ2-7; D ambiguous. Trimming pared 5 bases from V and 5 bases from J, leaving 16 bases between. Germline V lookup: CDR1 MNHEY, CDR2 SMNVEV (reference sequence). CDR3 length: 14 residues. The CDR3 here is CASSLPDGRDEQYF. Written as DNA, the CDR3 is TGTGCCAGCAGTCTTCCGGACGGCCGGGACGAGCAGTACTTC.

This clone occurred a few times. The V and J genes are TRBV15 and TRBJ2-5; 9 bases are a match to TRBD1. The CDR3 totals 14 residues. In germline, CDR1 is LNHNV, CDR2 YYDKDF (reference sequence). After removal of 0 bases from V and 5 bases from J, the junction contained 1 base not matched to a gene. The CDR3 DNA sequence: TGTGCCACCAGCAGAGAGGGACAGGGTGAGACCCAGTACTTC. Its translation is CATSREGQGETQYF. Full variable domain (missing parts from reference TRBV15 and TRBJ2-5): DAMVIQNPRYQVTQFGKPVTLSCSQTLNHNVMYWYQQKSSQAPKLLFHYYDKDFNNEADTPDNFQSRRPNTSFCFLDIRSPGLGDTAMYLCATSREGQGETQYFGPGTRLLVL.

This clone was found a few times. This chain uses TRBV29-1 with TRBJ1-2; 8 bases match TRBD1. Germline V CDR1 and CDR2: SQVTM, ANQGSEA. The CDR3 consists of 12 residues. V was pared by 5 bases and J by 4 bases, with 3 bases of the junction left unmatched. The CDR3 DNA sequence: TGCAGCGTTCTAGACAGGGGCTATGGCTACACCTTC. Its translation is CSVLDRGYGYTF.

This clone occurred a few times. V usage is TRBV19 and J usage is TRBJ2-7, with 9 nucleotides matching TRBD2. CDR3 length: 16 residues. Trimming removed 1 base from V and 3 bases from J; junction bases left unmatched: 7. Germline assignment: CDR1 LNHDA and CDR2 SQIVND (reference sequence). CDR3 coding DNA: TGTGCCAGTAGTATAGGGGCCAGCGGGAGGCGCTACGAGCAGTACTTC. The encoded protein is CASSIGASGRRYEQYF.

A few counts support this clone. The genes are TRBV7-8 and TRBJ2-7; D possibly corresponds to TRBD1 (5 bases). Germline values: CDR1 SGHVS, CDR2 FQNEAQ. The CDR3 has 13 amino acids. V lost 3 bases to trimming and J lost 2 bases, with 8 bases between them. The CDR3 coding sequence is TGTGCCAGCAGCTTCTCGACAGCCTACGAGCAGTACGTC. Translation gives CASSFSTAYEQYV.

This clone came up a few times. This CDR3 is also generated by other DNA sequences in the sample. The rearrangement uses TRBV29-1 and TRBJ2-2; TRBD1 might be the D (6 bases). V was shortened by 4 bases and J by 7 bases, with 19 bases between the two germline ends. CDR1 SQVTM and CDR2 ANQGSEA come from the germline V gene. The CDR3 loop spans 15 amino acids. This CDR3 reads CSVASRQARVGELFF. CDR3 coding DNA: TGCAGCGTTGCCTCCCGACAGGCTCGGGTCGGGGAGCTGTTTTTT.

The chain's CDR3 is CSVELGQAIGAFF. The CDR3 bases are TGCAGCGTTGAACTCGGACAGGCCATTGGGGCTTTCTTT. The chain employs TRBV29-1 and TRBJ1-1, with 7 nucleotides matching TRBD1. The germline V gene has CDR1 SQVTM and CDR2 ANQGSEA. The CDR3 has 13 residues. Trimming removed 2 bases from V and 11 bases from J; junction bases left unmatched: 11.